This record concerns one T cell receptor (beta chain) sequence. What it recognizes is unknown. PCR primers comprised 60 Vbeta and 13 Jbeta primers. Original handling: Unique TCR beta chains numbered about 72 million in a later analysis, with 10 million to 14 million shared. Sequenced by immunoSEQ multiplex PCR; TCRdb stores in-frame clones only, minus some. V and J calls and clone size are copied from that table; D and trimming were computed from the DNA. The sample includes about 130,000 clones, around four fifths of them seen just once. V was pared by 0 bases and J by 7 bases, with 16 bases between. The CDR3 totals 16 residues. CDR1 and CDR2 (germline): LGHNA, YNFKEQ. This sample stems from a study of cytomegalovirus exposure and HLA in healthy donors. Overall study results and limits: Sequencing likely caused a cluster of highly shared sequence variants. Accounts indicate the classifier identified cytomegalovirus status with strong specificity and sensitivity.

Sequenced: PBMCs. The clonotype originates from a young man in good health. The chain links TRBV4-2 to TRBJ1-5; possibly TRBD1 for D (6 bases). CDR3 DNA sequence: TGTGCCAGCAGCCAAGATACAGGGCCCAACGCACAGCCCCAGCATTTT. Translating it yields CASSQDTGPNAQPQHF.